Each of the 14 T cell receptor beta chains below was sequenced from the same sample in a study of cytomegalovirus exposure and HLA in healthy donors. Libraries were prepared by immunoSEQ multiplex PCR; TCRdb keeps only in-frame clonotypes and omits some of them. The top ten clones hold 2.5% to 3% of a sample with over 150,000 clones, more than 65% of them seen once. The source material was PBMCs. All receptors come from a woman aged 18-30 years in good health and CMV-seropositive.

V gene TRBV4-3 combines with J gene TRBJ1-5; unclear D gene. This CDR3 spans 15 amino acids. With 0 bases removed from V and 0 bases from J, the gap between germline ends came to 6 bases. CDR1 is LGHNA, CDR2 YSLEER, per germline. CDR3 nucleotide sequence: TGCGCCAGCAGCCAAGATCATGTTAGCAATCAGCCCCAGCATTTT. It is translated as CASSQDHVSNQPQHF.

The chain employs TRBV7-3 and TRBJ1-2; D call uncertain. Germline V gives CDR1 SGHTA, CDR2 FQGTGA. Trimming took 4 bases from V and 6 from J, leaving 12 bases between them. CDR3 length: 13 amino acids. Here the CDR3 DNA reads TGTGCCAGCAGCTCGCACCGGAGTGATGGCTACACCTTC. Its protein is CASSSHRSDGYTF.

V gene TRBV7-9 combines with J gene TRBJ1-2, with D unresolved. Germline-derived CDR1 and CDR2 are SEHNR and FQNEAQ (reference sequence). Trimming took 2 bases from V and 6 from J, leaving 7 bases between them. CDR3 size: 12 residues. Here the CDR3 DNA reads TGTGCCAGCAGCTTAAGAGGCGATGGCTACACCTTC. Amino acid sequence: CASSLRGDGYTF. Complete variable domain (other parts from reference TRBV7-9 and TRBJ1-2): DTGVSQNPRHKITKRGQNVTFRCDPISEHNRLYWYRQTLGQGPEFLTYFQNEAQLEKSRLLSDRFSAERPKGSFSTLEIQRTEQGDSAMYLCASSLRGDGYTFGSGTRLTVV.

The rearrangement uses TRBV4-1 and TRBJ2-2, with D uncertain. Germline-derived CDR1 and CDR2 are MGHRA and YSYEKL. CDR3 size: 15 residues. Trimming took off 1 base at V and 6 bases at J, with 12 bases between the two ends. CDR3 region: CASSQARHPAGELFF. In nucleotides, the CDR3 is TGCGCCAGCAGCCAAGCCCGACACCCTGCCGGGGAGCTGTTTTTT.

The chain joins TRBV11-2 to TRBJ2-5, with D unclear. The CDR3 consists of 17 residues. Trimming pared 5 bases from V and 5 bases from J, leaving 24 bases between. CDR1 SGHAT and CDR2 FQNNGV come from the germline V gene. CDR3 protein: CASSPRYEYYSGETQYF. CDR3 nucleotides: TGTGCCAGCAGCCCCCGGTATGAGTACTACTCCGGGGAGACCCAGTACTTC.

The chain uses TRBV6-5 and TRBJ2-5, with 13 bases lining up with TRBD2. The CDR3 loop spans 15 amino acids. Germline loops: CDR1 MNHEY, CDR2 SVGAGI. Unmatched junction bases numbered 2, after V lost 2 bases and J lost 5 bases. The CDR3 DNA follows: TGTGCCAGCAGTTACACTAGCGGGGGGGCTGAGACCCAGTACTTC. This gives the protein CASSYTSGGAETQYF.

The chain couples TRBV2 to TRBJ1-2; 9 bases line up with TRBD1. The germline CDR1 and CDR2 sequences are SNHLY and FYNNEI. The CDR3 runs 14 residues. The ends lost 6 bases at V and 7 bases at J; junction bases unmatched: 9. CDR3 sequence (DNA): TGTGCCAGCAGCCCGGACAGGGGCCGCAGTGGCTACACCTTC. This gives the protein CASSPDRGRSGYTF.

The chain employs TRBV5-1 and TRBJ2-7; a weak D match, TRBD1 (5 bases). Between the trimmed V and J ends, which lost 4 bases and 5 bases, there was a span of 19 bases. There are 15 residues in the CDR3. The germline CDR1 and CDR2 sequences are SGHRS and YFSETQ. The CDR3 region has the DNA TGCGCCAGCAGCCCACCGTCAGGGCCCGGACACGAGCAGTACTTC. It is translated as CASSPPSGPGHEQYF.

The J gene is TRBJ1-2, the V gene TRBV2; D is possibly TRBD1 (5 bases). CDR3 size: 16 residues. From germline, CDR1 is SNHLY and CDR2 FYNNEI. Deletions cut 4 bases from V and 4 bases from J, with 19 bases between. CDR3 nucleotides: TGTGCCAGCAGTGTTCTTGCTGGGGCGGCCTCCTATGGCTACACCTTC. It codes for CASSVLAGAASYGYTF.

The rearrangement uses TRBV18 and TRBJ2-2, with 7 bases fitting TRBD1. Trimming removed 3 bases from V and 1 base from J; junction bases left unmatched: 2. The CDR3 runs to 15 residues. Germline lookup yields CDR1 KGHSH and CDR2 LQKENI. CDR3 protein: CASSPGTVNTGELFF. The CDR3 nucleotides read TGTGCCAGCTCACCCGGGACAGTGAACACCGGGGAGCTGTTTTTT.

The chain uses TRBV9 and TRBJ1-3, with 10 bases matching TRBD1. CDR1 SGDLS and CDR2 YYNGEE come from the germline V gene. The CDR3 has 15 amino acids. V shed 2 bases and J 4 bases; nucleotides not matched to a gene: 3. The chain's CDR3 is CASSVGTGEGNTIYF. CDR3 DNA sequence: TGTGCCAGCAGCGTCGGGACAGGGGAAGGAAACACCATATATTTT.

In this sample, this clone turned up a few times. This chain links TRBV7-2 with TRBJ1-2, with no clear D. CDR3 length equals 12 residues. Germline CDR1 SGHTA, CDR2 FQGNSA. Trimming pared 5 bases from V and 2 bases from J, leaving 6 bases between. CDR3 DNA sequence: TGTGCCAGCAGCCGGGAGAACTATGGCTACACCTTC. Residues: CASSRENYGYTF. Full variable domain (missing parts from reference TRBV7-2 and TRBJ1-2): GAGVSQSPSNKVTEKGKDVELRCDPISGHTALYWYRQSLGQGLEFLIYFQGNSAPDKSGLPSDRFSAERTGGSVSTLTIQRTQQEDSAVYLCASSRENYGYTFGSGTRLTVV.

This clone occurred once. The V and J genes are TRBV6-5 and TRBJ1-1; D is uncertain. The CDR3 loop spans 14 amino acids. CDR1 and CDR2 from the germline V gene are MNHEY and SVGAGI. The V end lost 6 bases, the J end lost 4 bases, and 15 bases lay between the germline ends. The CDR3 loop is CASSPYSGFTEAFF. As DNA, the CDR3 is TGTGCCAGCAGCCCCTACTCAGGCTTCACTGAAGCTTTCTTT.

The CDR3 sequence is CASSLEVRGTGELFF. The DNA for the CDR3 is TGTGCCAGCAGCTTAGAAGTACGGGGGACGGGGGAGCTGTTTTTT. The chain combines TRBV7-9 with TRBJ2-2, with D possibly TRBD2 on 6 matching bases. Between the trimmed V and J ends, which lost 1 base and 8 bases, there was a span of 14 bases. The CDR3 has 15 residues. CDR1 SEHNR and CDR2 FQNEAQ come from the germline V gene (reference sequence).